These 3 T cell receptor beta chains share one sample of origin, sequenced in a study of shared clonotypes between healthy human individuals. Here immunoSEQ multiplex PCR was the method, and the copy in TCRdb shows in-frame clones only, minus some. The table lists millions of clones, roughly 92% of them singletons. Material for sequencing was naive CD4+ T cells sorted from blood. Documented subset: CD45RA+ positively selected. The receptors were sampled from a man between 18 and 35 years old in good health.

Notes on this clone: Other DNA sequences from this sample encode an identical CDR3 as well. The gene calls are TRBV5-1 and TRBJ2-3; 7 bases agree with TRBD2. V dropped 1 base and J dropped 1; count of bases not matched to a gene: 0. The CDR3 is made up of 14 amino acids. CDR1 and CDR2 from the germline V gene are SGHRS and YFSETQ. CDR3 protein: CASSLSGGTDTQYF. CDR3 nucleotide sequence: TGCGCCAGCAGCTTGAGCGGGGGCACAGATACGCAGTATTTT.

With respect to this clone: Within the sample, other DNA sequences also encode this same CDR3. The chain recombines TRBV10-3 with TRBJ1-5; no clear D gene. The CDR3 sequence is 13 residues long. Germline assignment: CDR1 ENHRY and CDR2 SYGVKD. The V gene lost 6 bases and the J gene lost 1 base, with 7 bases spanning the gap. The CDR3 spells CAISDGSNQPQHF. The DNA of the CDR3 is TGTGCCATCAGCGACGGAAGCAATCAGCCCCAGCATTTT.

This rearrangement joins TRBV28 to TRBJ1-1; D not resolved. This CDR3 has 10 residues. V gave up 5 bases and J gave up 3 bases, with 1 base separating them. CDR1 and CDR2 (germline): MDHEN, SYDVKM. CDR3 sequence reads: CASSDTEAFF. The CDR3 DNA reads TGTGCCAGCAGTGACACTGAAGCTTTCTTT. Full variable domain (remainder filled in from reference TRBV28 and TRBJ1-1): DVKVTQSSRYLVKRTGEKVFLECVQDMDHENMFWYRQDPGLGLRLIYFSYDVKMKEKGDIPEGYSVSREKKERFSLILESASTNQTSMYLCASSDTEAFFGQGTRLTVV.